Listed below are T cell receptor beta chains from one sample, sequenced in a study of cytomegalovirus exposure and HLA in healthy donors. The assay was immunoSEQ multiplex PCR, and TCRdb's table has in-frame clones only and misses some. The data show 150,000 or so clones, about 68% seen once. Material: PBMCs. These receptors originate from a man aged 25-45 years in good health and CMV-seronegative. Both conserved end residues are part of each CDR3. A D gene is named only where the DNA matches it firmly. Rows give clone size only sometimes, using once, few, many, or a class for an expanded clone.

TRBJ2-5 | few | TRBV29-1 | TRBD1 | TGCAGCGTGGTCCACAGGGGTTTGGAGACCCAGTACTTC | CSVVHRGLETQYF
TRBJ1-2 | - | TRBV2 | - | TGTGCCAGCAGTGTGGGGGGTTCGCCCTTC | CASSVGGSPF
TRBJ1-1 | - | TRBV5-4 | - | TGTGCCAGCAGCCGCAGGGAGGTCACTGAAGCTTTCTTT | CASSRREVTEAFF
TRBJ2-5 | - | TRBV18 | - | TGTGCCAGCTCACCATCCCTCGAGGAGACCCAGTACTTC | CASSPSLEETQYF
TRBJ2-2 | - | TRBV30 | - | TGTGCCTGGAGTGTACTAGTAGCGAACACCGGGGAGCTGTTTTTT | CAWSVLVANTGELFF
TRBJ2-2 | - | TRBV18 | - | TGTGCCAGCTCATCCTATAGCGGAGCAACGTTT | CASSSYSGATF
TRBJ2-7 | few | TRBV5-1 | TRBD1 | TGCGCCAGCAGCCCGGGACAGGGGGTGGACGAGCAGTACTTC | CASSPGQGVDEQYF
TRBJ2-7 | - | TRBV28 | - | TGTGCCAGCAGTTCTCCCATGGAGTCCTACTACGAGCAGTACTTC | CASSSPMESYYEQYF
TRBJ2-5 | - | TRBV7-2 | - | TGTGCCAGCAGCATGACCCCGGGGGAGACCCAGTACTTC | CASSMTPGETQYF
TRBJ2-2 | - | TRBV7-2 | - | TGTGCCAGCAGCTTAACTAGGGAGCTGTTTTTT | CASSLTRELFF
TRBJ1-2 | - | TRBV28 | - | TGTGCCAGCAGTCGAGACGGGGTGGGAGGCTACACCTTC | CASSRDGVGGYTF
TRBJ1-2 | few | TRBV27 | TRBD1 | TGTGCCAGCAGTCCCCAATCCTCCGGGACAGGTTCCTATGGCTACACCTTC | CASSPQSSGTGSYGYTF
TRBJ2-3 | - | TRBV5-4 | TRBD2 | TGTGCCAGCAGCCCTACTAGCGGGGGGGCCACAGATACGCAGTATTTT | CASSPTSGGATDTQYF
TRBJ1-2 | - | TRBV2 | - | TGTGCCAGCAGTGAGGGGCCAGAGTATGGCTACACCTTC | CASSEGPEYGYTF
TRBJ2-3 | - | TRBV15 | TRBD2 | TGTGCCACCAGCCGCGGGGGGGCCATGACAGATACGCAGTATTTT | CATSRGGAMTDTQYF
TRBJ1-5 | once | TRBV15 | TRBD1 | TGTGCCACCAGCAGAGGCCCGGACAGGGCAAATCAGCCCCAGCATTTT | CATSRGPDRANQPQHF
TRBJ2-2 | few | TRBV2 | TRBD2 | TGTGCCAGCAGTGCTAGCGGGGGGTCCAACACCGGGGAGCTGTTTTTT | CASSASGGSNTGELFF
TRBJ1-5 | once | TRBV28 | TRBD1 | TGTGCCAGCAGCACCAACAGGGGGGCCCGTAGCAATCAGCCCCAGCATTTT | CASSTNRGARSNQPQHF
TRBJ2-3 | - | TRBV11-2 | - | TGTGCCAGCAGCTTAGATAGGGGGTCGGTAGATACGCAGTATTTT | CASSLDRGSVDTQYF
TRBJ1-2 | - | TRBV29-1 | - | TGCAGCGTTGCACAGGCCTATGGCTACACCTTC | CSVAQAYGYTF
TRBJ1-1 | - | TRBV29-1 | - | TGCAGCGGCCGAATATTCAGGAACACTGAAGCTTTCTTT | CSGRIFRNTEAFF
TRBJ2-7 | - | TRBV2 | TRBD1 | TGTGACTTAAATAAAAGGGACAGAGACCTAATTCGCGAGCAGTACTTC | CDLNKRDRDLIREQYF
TRBJ2-7 | - | TRBV7-9 | TRBD2 | TGTTCCAGCAGCTTTAGCGGGGGCTCCTCCTACGAGCAGTACTTC | CSSSFSGGSSYEQYF
TRBJ2-7 | - | TRBV7-8 | TRBD2 | TGTGCCAGCTCTCCCGGGGGGGTGAACTACGAGCAGTACTTC | CASSPGGVNYEQYF
TRBJ2-1 | - | TRBV25-1 | - | TGTGCCAGCTCCGAGGTAGGGGAAGCTGAGCAGTTCTTC | CASSEVGEAEQFF
TRBJ2-1 | - | TRBV5-4 | TRBD2 | TGTGCCAGCAGCTTGTTGCTAGCGGGGGGTTCCTACAATGAGCAGTTCTTC | CASSLLLAGGSYNEQFF
TRBJ2-5 | - | TRBV11-3 | - | TGTGCCAGCAGCTTAGACCATTTACAGGGTAGTGAGCAGTACTTC | CASSLDHLQGSEQYF
TRBJ2-7 | few | TRBV5-6 | TRBD1 | TGTGCCAGCAGCGGGGACAGGCGATCCTACGAGCAGTACTTC | CASSGDRRSYEQYF
TRBJ1-1 | - | TRBV28 | - | TGTGCCAGCAGTGCCTCAACACGTCCCCCTGAAGCTTTCTTT | CASSASTRPPEAFF
TRBJ2-1 | once | TRBV7-9 | TRBD1 | TGTGCCAGCAGCCCGGACAGGGGATTTTTCAGCTCCTACAATGAGCAGTTCTTC | CASSPDRGFFSSYNEQFF
TRBJ1-1 | - | TRBV6-1 | - | TGTGCCAGCAGTGAGCGATCGGGATACACTGAAGCTTTCTTT | CASSERSGYTEAFF
TRBJ1-6 | many | TRBV30 | TRBD1 | TGTGCCTGTGAGGGGGCGATCTTCGGGGATAATTCACCCCTCCACTTT | CACEGAIFGDNSPLHF